This T cell receptor beta chain was found in a study of PD-L1 blockade in urothelial cancer. The germline CDR1 and CDR2 sequences are SGHKS and YYEKEE (reference sequence). This CDR3 contains 13 residues. V was cut by 4 bases and J by 15 bases, with 20 bases left in between. The time point: peripheral blood 6 weeks after treatment start. Generated by immunoSEQ multiplex PCR, the TCRdb table keeps only in-frame clones and is missing some. This sample has some 120,000 clones, with less than 95% found just once. The chain couples TRBV5-5 to TRBJ2-1, with D perhaps matching TRBD2 (6 bases). This clonotype was obtained from a man between 60 and 70 years old with urothelial cancer. Source: PBMCs, taken around atezolizumab (anti-PD-L1) treatment. CDR3 nucleotide sequence: TGTGCCAGCAGCAACTCTACTAGCCAAAGGCGGTTCTTC. Encoded protein: CASSNSTSQRRFF.